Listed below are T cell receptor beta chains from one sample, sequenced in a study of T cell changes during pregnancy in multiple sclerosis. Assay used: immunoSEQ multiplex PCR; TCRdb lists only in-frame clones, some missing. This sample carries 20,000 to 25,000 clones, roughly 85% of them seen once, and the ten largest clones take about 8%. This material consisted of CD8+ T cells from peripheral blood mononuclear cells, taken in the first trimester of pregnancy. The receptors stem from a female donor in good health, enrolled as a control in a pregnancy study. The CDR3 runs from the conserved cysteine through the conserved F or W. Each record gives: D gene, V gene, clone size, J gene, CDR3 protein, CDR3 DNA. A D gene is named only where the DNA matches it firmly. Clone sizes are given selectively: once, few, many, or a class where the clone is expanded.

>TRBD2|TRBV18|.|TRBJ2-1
CASSRSAGGSYNEQFF
TGTGCCAGCTCACGATCAGCGGGGGGCTCGTACAATGAGCAGTTCTTC
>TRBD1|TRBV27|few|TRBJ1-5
CASSTRDRYQPQHF
TGTGCCAGCAGTACTCGGGACAGGTATCAGCCCCAGCATTTT
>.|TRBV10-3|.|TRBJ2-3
CAIKAGDTQYF
TGTGCCATCAAGGCGGGAGATACGCAGTATTTT
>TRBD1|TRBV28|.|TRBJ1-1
CASSLTGGETEAFF
TGTGCCAGCAGTTTGACAGGGGGCGAAACTGAAGCTTTCTTT
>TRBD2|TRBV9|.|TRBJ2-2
CASSESGGATGELFF
TGTGCCAGCAGCGAGAGCGGGGGGGCGACCGGGGAGCTGTTTTTT
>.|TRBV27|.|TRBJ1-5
CASSPIPQNSNQPQHF
TGTGCCAGCAGTCCAATCCCCCAGAATAGCAATCAGCCCCAGCATTTT
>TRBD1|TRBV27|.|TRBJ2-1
CASSFGTGESGGYDEQFF
TGTGCCAGCAGTTTTGGGACAGGGGAGTCGGGAGGGTACGATGAGCAGTTCTTC
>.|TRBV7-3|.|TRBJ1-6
CASSLTPGNSPLHF
TGTGCCAGCAGCCTCACCCCGGGGAATTCACCCCTCCACTTT
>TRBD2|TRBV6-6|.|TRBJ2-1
CASSVPGLGNEQFF
TGTGCCAGCAGCGTGCCGGGACTAGGGAATGAGCAGTTCTTC
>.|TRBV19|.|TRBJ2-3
CASSIIRSPADTQYF
TGTGCCAGTAGTATAATTCGGTCTCCCGCAGATACGCAGTATTTT
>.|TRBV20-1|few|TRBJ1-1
CSARDYTEAFF
TGCAGTGCTAGAGACTACACTGAAGCTTTCTTT
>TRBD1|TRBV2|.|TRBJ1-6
CASRQGSPLHF
TGTGCCAGTAGACAGGGCTCACCCCTCCACTTT
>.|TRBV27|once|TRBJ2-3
CASTDHGDTQYF
TGTGCCAGCACCGACCACGGGGATACGCAGTATTTT
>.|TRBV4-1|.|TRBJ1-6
CASSQETQAYNSPLHF
TGCGCCAGCAGCCAAGAAACACAGGCCTATAATTCACCCCTCCACTTT
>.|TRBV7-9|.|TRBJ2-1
CASSPTQGGDEQFF
TGTGCCAGCAGCCCGACCCAAGGGGGGGATGAGCAGTTCTTC
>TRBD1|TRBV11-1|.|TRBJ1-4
CASSLGVGTEAEKLFF
TGTGCCAGCAGCTTAGGTGTGGGGACAGAAGCGGAAAAACTGTTTTTT
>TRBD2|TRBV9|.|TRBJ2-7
CASSEGLATTYEQYF
TGTGCCAGCAGCGAGGGACTAGCGACTACCTACGAGCAGTACTTC
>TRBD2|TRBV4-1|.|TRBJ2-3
CASSPGGGTDTQYF
TGCGCCAGCAGCCCCGGGGGGGGAACAGATACGCAGTATTTT
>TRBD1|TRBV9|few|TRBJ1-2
CASSVGRTGPYGYTF
TGTGCCAGCAGCGTAGGTCGGACAGGGCCCTATGGCTACACCTTC
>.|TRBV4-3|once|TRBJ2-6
CASSQDIERFSGANVLTF
TGCGCCAGCAGCCAAGATATTGAACGGTTCTCTGGGGCCAACGTCCTGACTTTC
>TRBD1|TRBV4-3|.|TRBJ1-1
CASSQGGRLADRAFF
TGCGCCAGCAGCCAAGGAGGACGGTTGGCGGACAGGGCTTTCTTT
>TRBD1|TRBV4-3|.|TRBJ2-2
CASSHKAPTGEWTGELFF
TGCGCCAGCAGCCACAAAGCCCCCACAGGGGAGTGGACCGGGGAGCTGTTTTTT
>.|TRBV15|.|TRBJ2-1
CATSPYGGGLNEQFF
TGTGCCACCAGCCCTTATGGCGGGGGCTTGAATGAGCAGTTCTTC
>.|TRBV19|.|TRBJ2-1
CASSIGAGFYNEQFF
TGTGCCAGTAGTATAGGTGCAGGGTTCTACAATGAGCAGTTCTTC
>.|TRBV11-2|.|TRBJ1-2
CASSLFLGHRDYGYTF
TGTGCCAGCAGCTTATTTCTTGGACACAGGGACTATGGCTACACCTTC
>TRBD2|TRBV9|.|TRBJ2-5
CASSVASGGLETQYF
TGTGCCAGCAGCGTAGCTAGCGGGGGGTTGGAGACCCAGTACTTC
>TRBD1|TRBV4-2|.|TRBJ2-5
CASSSAGGRTQETQYF
TGTGCCAGCAGCTCCGCAGGGGGCCGCACTCAAGAGACCCAGTACTTC
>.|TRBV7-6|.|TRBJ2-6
CASSLSGGANVLTF
TGTGCCAGCAGCTTATCGGGAGGGGCCAACGTCCTGACTTTC
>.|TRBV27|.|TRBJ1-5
CASSTDSDSNQPQHF
TGTGCCAGCAGTACGGACAGTGATAGCAATCAGCCCCAGCATTTT
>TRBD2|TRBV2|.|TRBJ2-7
CASSGSTSGGFYEQYF
TGTGCCAGCAGTGGCAGCACTAGCGGGGGATTCTACGAGCAGTACTTC
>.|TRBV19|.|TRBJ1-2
CASRGTNYGYTF
TGTGCCAGCCGCGGGACCAACTATGGCTACACCTTC
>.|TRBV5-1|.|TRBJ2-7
CASSPETGFYEQYF
TGCGCCAGCAGCCCCGAAACAGGGTTCTACGAGCAGTACTTC
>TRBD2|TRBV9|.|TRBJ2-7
CASSESSGWSYEQYF
TGTGCCAGCAGCGAATCTAGCGGGTGGTCCTACGAGCAGTACTTC
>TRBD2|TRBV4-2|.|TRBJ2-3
CASSPVLAGGPSDTQYF
TGTGCCAGCAGCCCGGTACTCGCGGGGGGGCCCTCAGATACGCAGTATTTT
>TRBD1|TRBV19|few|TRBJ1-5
CASFPRGRVDQPQHF
TGTGCCAGTTTCCCAAGGGGGCGCGTTGATCAGCCCCAGCATTTT
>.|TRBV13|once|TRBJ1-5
CASSSGGRSNQPQHF
TGTGCCAGCAGCTCGGGAGGACGGAGCAATCAGCCCCAGCATTTT
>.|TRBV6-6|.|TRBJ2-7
CASSYVGGEQYF
TGTGCCAGCAGTTACGTAGGAGGCGAGCAGTACTTC
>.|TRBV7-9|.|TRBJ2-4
CASSLGSRGAKNIQYF
TGTGCCAGCAGCTTAGGGTCTAGGGGAGCCAAAAACATTCAGTACTTC
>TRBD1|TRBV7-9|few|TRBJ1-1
CASSDGQGAFF
TGTGCCAGCAGCGACGGACAGGGGGCTTTCTTT
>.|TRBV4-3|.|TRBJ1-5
CASSQVWGGQRADQPQHF
TGCGCCAGCAGCCAAGTATGGGGAGGACAACGGGCGGATCAGCCCCAGCATTTT
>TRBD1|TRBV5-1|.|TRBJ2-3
CASSVPGQGVTDTQYF
TGCGCCAGCAGCGTGCCGGGACAGGGGGTCACAGATACGCAGTATTTT
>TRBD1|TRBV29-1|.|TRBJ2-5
CSVEDLSDRGLRETQYF
TGCAGCGTTGAAGACCTTAGTGACAGGGGGCTTCGAGAGACCCAGTACTTC
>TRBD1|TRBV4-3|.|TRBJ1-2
CASSQDWTGDGGYTF
TGCGCCAGCAGCCAAGATTGGACAGGCGATGGTGGCTACACCTTC
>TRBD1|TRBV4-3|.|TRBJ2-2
CASSLGQTNTGELFF
TGCGCCAGCAGCCTGGGACAGACCAACACCGGGGAGCTGTTTTTT
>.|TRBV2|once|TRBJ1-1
CASRERAGTEAFF
TGTGCCAGCAGAGAAAGGGCGGGCACTGAAGCTTTCTTT